One and the same sample provided the 17 T cell receptor beta chains below, sequenced in a study of T cell responses to AZD1222 COVID-19 vaccine. The assay was immunoSEQ multiplex PCR, and TCRdb's table has in-frame clones only and misses some. The data hold more than 60,000 clones, with 83% observed a single time. The sequences come from peripheral blood, collected 28 days after the second AZD1222 dose. The source is an adult who received the AZD1222 COVID-19 vaccine.

This chain connects TRBV28 to TRBJ2-7, with 7 positions matching TRBD1. Germline-derived CDR1 and CDR2 are MDHEN and SYDVKM. J gave up 5 bases and V 7 bases, and 11 bases lay outside the gene matches. CDR3 length equals 14 residues. CDR3 loop: CASTAFDRVDEQYF. The CDR3 coding sequence is TGTGCCAGCACCGCGTTCGACAGGGTGGACGAGCAGTACTTC.

The genes are TRBV5-6 and TRBJ2-1, with 9 nucleotides matching TRBD2. Germline loops: CDR1 SGHDT, CDR2 YYEEEE. V lost 5 bases and J lost 5; bases outside the gene matches: 8. The CDR3 runs 15 residues. The CDR3: CASREAGGTNNEQFF. CDR3 sequence (DNA): TGTGCCAGCAGGGAAGCGGGAGGAACGAACAATGAGCAGTTCTTC.

The chain uses TRBV7-3 and TRBJ1-1, with 8 bases aligning to TRBD1. This CDR3 has 14 amino acids. Germline CDR1 and CDR2: SGHTA and FQGTGA. J was trimmed by 3 bases and V by 5 bases; bases with no gene match: 5. The CDR3 nucleotides are TGTGCCAGCAGCCGACAGGGGCGCGACACTGAAGCTTTCTTT. Translating it yields CASSRQGRDTEAFF. Variable domain in full (rest from reference TRBV7-3 and TRBJ1-1): GAGVSQTPSNKVTEKGKYVELRCDPISGHTALYWYRQSLGQGPEFLIYFQGTGAADDSGLPNDRFFAVRPEGSVSTLKIQRTERGDSAVYLCASSRQGRDTEAFFGQGTRLTVV.

The J gene is TRBJ2-7, the V gene TRBV28; D not certain. With 5 bases removed from V and 7 bases from J, the gap between germline ends came to 9 bases. The CDR3 contains 11 residues. Germline CDR1 reads MDHEN; CDR2 reads SYDVKM. CDR3 in DNA: TGTGCCAGCAGTCCCTTTGGGGAGCAGTACTTC. Its translation: CASSPFGEQYF.

This rearrangement joins TRBV7-2 to TRBJ2-7; D is undetermined. Trimming removed 4 bases at V and 4 bases at J, with 11 bases between. Germline lookup yields CDR1 SGHTA and CDR2 FQGNSA. There are 13 residues in the CDR3. The CDR3 nucleotides read TGTGCCAGCAGCTCCGGACCCTTTTACGAGCAGTACTTC. Translated, it gives CASSSGPFYEQYF.

The chain has TRBV7-2 and TRBJ2-1; TRBD1 agrees at 7 bases. The CDR3 runs to 16 residues. Germline CDR1 reads SGHTA; CDR2 reads FQGNSA. The J segment lost 0 bases and the V segment lost 5 bases, leaving 7 bases of the junction unmatched. CDR3 in DNA: TGTGCCAGCAGCCAACAGGGGCCGAGCTCCTACAATGAGCAGTTCTTC. The encoded protein is CASSQQGPSSYNEQFF.

The chain couples TRBV19 to TRBJ2-1, with 9 bases aligning to TRBD2. The CDR3 length is 15 residues. The junction had 7 bases not matched to a gene; V was cut back by 3 bases and J by 7 bases. In germline, CDR1 is LNHDA, CDR2 SQIVND (reference sequence). The CDR3 protein is CASSITAGGVNEQFF. In DNA form, the CDR3 reads TGTGCCAGTAGTATCACTGCGGGAGGGGTGAATGAGCAGTTCTTC.

This clone was seen a few times. J is TRBJ2-6 and V is TRBV28, with 7 bases lining up with TRBD2. V trimming: 6 bases; J trimming: 1 base; junction bases outside the gene matches: 12. Germline CDR1 MDHEN, CDR2 SYDVKM. CDR3 length: 18 residues. This chain's CDR3 is CASSLGGRGRSGANVLTF. In nucleotides, the CDR3 is TGTGCCAGCAGCCTTGGGGGGAGGGGTAGGTCTGGGGCCAACGTCCTGACTTTC.

The genes are TRBV19 and TRBJ1-5, with no clear D. Trimming shortened V by 10 bases and J by 0 bases, and 16 bases separated the two germline ends. The CDR3 has 15 amino acids. CDR1 is LNHDA and CDR2 is SQIVND in the germline V gene (reference sequence). CDR3 amino acids: CATGPGLYSNQPQHF. CDR3 DNA sequence: TGTGCCACCGGGCCCGGCCTATATAGCAATCAGCCCCAGCATTTT.

This clone was detected ten times or more. V gene TRBV7-2 combines with J gene TRBJ1-3, with 10 bases aligning to TRBD1. Germline V lookup: CDR1 SGHTA, CDR2 FQGNSA. The CDR3 runs 17 residues. After removal of 3 bases from V and 4 bases from J, the junction contained 9 bases not matched to a gene. Here the CDR3 reads CASSFAPTGGSGNTIYF. In DNA form, the CDR3 reads TGTGCCAGCAGCTTTGCCCCGACAGGGGGCAGCGGAAACACCATATATTTT.

The CDR3 reads CASSLGPQGVTGELFF. DNA for the CDR3: TGTGCCAGCAGCTTAGGACCGCAGGGAGTCACCGGGGAGCTGTTTTTT. This chain joins TRBV7-2 and TRBJ2-2; D possibly matches TRBD1 or TRBD2 (5 bases each). The CDR3 sequence is 16 residues long. The germline V gene encodes CDR1 SGHTA and CDR2 FQGNSA. V shed 1 base and J shed 4 bases, with 13 bases lying between them.

The table lists this clone with a few counts. The chain employs TRBV19 and TRBJ1-4, with D perhaps matching TRBD1 (5 bases). The V gene lost 5 bases and the J gene lost 8 bases, with 18 bases spanning the gap. This CDR3 is built from 15 residues. Looked up from germline, CDR1 is LNHDA and CDR2 is SQIVND (reference sequence). This CDR3 reads CASSAYSEEGEKLFF. Here the CDR3 DNA reads TGTGCCAGTAGTGCTTACAGCGAGGAGGGGGAAAAACTGTTTTTT.

The rearrangement uses TRBV4-2 and TRBJ2-7; TRBD2 aligns across 7 bases. The V gene end was trimmed by 3 bases and the J gene end by 2 bases; junction bases not matched to a gene: 10. Germline CDR1 and CDR2: LGHNA and YNFKEQ. CDR3 length equals 16 residues. The chain's CDR3 is CASSQMVLAETYEQYF. As DNA, the CDR3 is TGTGCCAGCAGCCAGATGGTCCTAGCGGAGACCTACGAGCAGTACTTC.

J is TRBJ2-7 and V is TRBV4-1; 9 bases are a match to TRBD1. The trim removed 5 bases at V and 3 bases at J, leaving 5 bases unmatched. CDR3 length: 14 residues. Germline loops: CDR1 MGHRA, CDR2 YSYEKL. The CDR3 region has the DNA TGCGCCAGCAGCGCGGGACAGGGAGGCTACGAGCAGTACTTC. Residues: CASSAGQGGYEQYF.

This chain links TRBV2 with TRBJ1-2, with 7 bases fitting TRBD1. The CDR3 extends over 15 amino acids. Trimming removed 5 bases from V and 7 bases from J; junction bases left unmatched: 13. Germline V CDR1 and CDR2: SNHLY, FYNNEI. DNA of the CDR3: TGTGCCAGCAGTTCCATGACAGGGAGGGGAGGTGGCTACACCTTC. Translating gives CASSSMTGRGGGYTF.

This chain connects TRBV28 to TRBJ2-7; D may be TRBD1 (6 bases). Germline V gene sequence: CDR1 MDHEN, CDR2 SYDVKM. V shed 7 bases and J shed 2 bases, with 12 bases lying between them. This CDR3 spans 13 amino acids. The CDR3 DNA follows: TGTGCCAGCAAGGGGGTTCAAACCTACGAGCAGTACTTC. Protein product: CASKGVQTYEQYF.

The J gene is TRBJ2-3, the V gene TRBV7-9; D is perhaps TRBD1 (6 bases). CDR1 SEHNR and CDR2 FQNEAQ come from the germline V gene (reference sequence). V shed 0 bases and J shed 4 bases, with 14 bases lying between them. The length of the CDR3 is 16 residues. In nucleotides, the CDR3 is TGTGCCAGCAGCTTAGCGAGGATGGGGGCCGCAGATACGCAGTATTTT. As protein: CASSLARMGAADTQYF.